The 10 T cell receptor beta chains in this list originate from one sample, sequenced in a study of T cells after posttransplantation cyclophosphamide. Clones were read by immunoSEQ multiplex PCR, and TCRdb kept only the in-frame ones, dropping some. Recorded here are 8,000 to 10,000 clones, none singletons. Treatment was busulfan-fludarabine conditioning, a marrow graft, and cyclophosphamide on days +3 and +4. Sequenced material: PBMCs, taken nearly 360 days after allogeneic stem cell transplant with posttransplant cyclophosphamide. The receptor source for this set is a male patient aged 50 to 59 who received an allogeneic stem cell transplant from a related donor and was CMV-positive. Some T cells may be transferred from the graft donor.

To note about this clone: Relative to the germline gene, one junction end is altered; a read error may explain this. The V gene is TRBV18, the J gene TRBJ2-2; 10 nucleotides align to TRBD1. This CDR3 spans 17 amino acids. CDR1 and CDR2 from the germline V gene are KGHSH and LQKENI. Here the CDR3 DNA reads TGTACCAGCTCACCACGAGCGGGACAGGGGAAGCCCGGGGAGCTGTTTTTT. Translated: CTSSPRAGQGKPGELFF.

Many counts were recorded for this clone. The genes are TRBV19 and TRBJ1-3, with D perhaps TRBD1 (6 bases). Trimming took off 7 bases at V and 1 base at J, with 14 bases between the two ends. The CDR3 covers 15 residues. CDR1 LNHDA and CDR2 SQIVND come from the germline V gene (reference sequence). The CDR3 loop is CASTQGRRSGNTIYF. As DNA, the CDR3 is TGTGCCAGTACCCAGGGGCGTCGGTCTGGAAACACCATATATTTT.

This clone was observed at least ten times. The chain carries TRBV11-2 and TRBJ2-5; D is unresolved. Germline V gene lookup returns CDR1 SGHAT and CDR2 FQNNGV. With 0 bases removed from V and 5 bases from J, the gap between germline ends came to 7 bases. The CDR3 spans 13 residues. The CDR3 DNA reads as TGTGCCAGCAGCTTAGATCAGGTGGAGACCCAGTACTTC. Translated: CASSLDQVETQYF.

This clone appeared a few times. The V gene is TRBV29-1, the J gene TRBJ2-5, with D perhaps TRBD2 (5 bases). The J call is in doubt because the DNA end fits TRBJ2-7 better. The CDR3 is 14 amino acids. Germline V gene data show CDR1 as SQVTM and CDR2 as ANQGSEA. CDR3 bases: TGCAGCGTTGAAACAAGCGGATCCTCCTACGAGCAGTACTTC. Protein sequence: CSVETSGSSYEQYF.

This clone appeared many times. V and J are TRBV5-1 and TRBJ2-5; 7 bases fit TRBD2. V dropped 2 bases and J dropped 3; count of bases not matched to a gene: 4. Per the germline V gene, CDR1 is SGHRS and CDR2 is YFSETQ. The CDR3 length is 14 residues. The CDR3 bases are TGCGCCAGCAGCTTAGCGGGACCTAAAGAGACCCAGTACTTC. Amino acid sequence: CASSLAGPKETQYF. The full variable domain, in which reference TRBV5-1 and TRBJ2-5 provide the parts outside the CDR3, is KAGVTQTPRYLIKTRGQQVTLSCSPISGHRSVSWYQQTPGQGLQFLFEYFSETQRNKGNFPGRFSGRQFSNSRSEMNVSTLELGDSALYLCASSLAGPKETQYFGPGTRLLVL.

By proportion, this clone is medium-sized. The J gene is TRBJ1-1, the V gene TRBV29-1; TRBD1 aligns across 8 bases. From germline, CDR1 is SQVTM and CDR2 ANQGSEA. The CDR3 spans 13 residues. With 3 bases clipped from V and 7 bases from J, the junction kept 7 bases outside the gene matches. The CDR3 sequence: CSVEIDRGGEAFF. DNA for the CDR3: TGCAGCGTTGAGATTGACAGGGGTGGTGAAGCTTTCTTT.

This clone showed up many times. V usage is TRBV5-6 and J usage is TRBJ1-4, with a weak D call TRBD1 (6 bases). V lost 4 bases, J lost 4 bases, and 14 bases lay in between. The CDR3 runs to 15 residues. Germline assignment: CDR1 SGHDT and CDR2 YYEEEE. CDR3 sequence reads: CASSITGPLNEKLFF. In DNA form, the CDR3 reads TGTGCCAGCAGCATCACAGGGCCCCTTAATGAAAAACTGTTTTTT.

This clone was counted a few times. The rearrangement joins TRBV5-4 to TRBJ2-3; TRBD2 is a possible D gene (6 bases). The germline V gene has CDR1 SGHNT and CDR2 YYREEE (reference sequence). V was shortened by 0 bases and J by 1 base, with 9 bases between the two germline ends. This CDR3 is 15 amino acids long. CDR3 sequence (DNA): TGTGCCAGCAGCTTGGGACTAGGAGGCACAGATACGCAGTATTTT. As protein: CASSLGLGGTDTQYF.

This clone was observed at least ten times. The chain uses TRBV29-1 and TRBJ1-1; D not certain. The length of the CDR3 is 13 residues. V gave up 5 bases and J gave up 3 bases, with 13 bases separating them. CDR1 SQVTM and CDR2 ANQGSEA come from the germline V gene. The CDR3 DNA reads TGCAGCGTTTCTGAAAGTCCGGACACTGAAGCTTTCTTT. This translates into CSVSESPDTEAFF.

This clone was recorded at least ten times. The chain has TRBV27 and TRBJ2-3, with D perhaps TRBD2 (6 bases). Germline lookup yields CDR1 MNHEY and CDR2 SMNVEV (reference sequence). The ends were cut back, 1 base at V and 4 bases at J, with 9 bases in the middle. This CDR3 spans 14 amino acids. The CDR3 region is CASSLLGGSDTQYF. DNA of the CDR3: TGTGCCAGCAGTTTATTAGGAGGGTCAGATACGCAGTATTTT.